This TCR beta chain was captured by sequencing in a study of neurological immune-mediated disorders. Findings and caveats of the study: None of the CDR3 amino acid sequences found in expanded clones was shared across subjects. This suggests that the TCR-beta repertoires were private in all groups.

In this sample, this clonotype turned up many times. Its target is not known. The ends were cut back, 7 bases at V and 0 bases at J, with 7 bases in the middle. This CDR3 comprises 13 residues. Germline lookup yields CDR1 SNHLY and CDR2 FYNNEI. Every sequencing run generated in excess of 180 million TCR-beta sequences. These sequences covered 15-18 subjects. TCRdb fed the 5' RACE reads into MiXCR, producing one record per CDR3 protein. The table shows about 65,000 distinct CDR3 sequences, with 4.1% occurring only once. This TCR derives from a man aged 45 to 65 with multiple sclerosis. The material sequenced was PBMCs. The rearrangement links TRBV2 to TRBJ1-5, with TRBD1 as a possible D gene (5 bases). CDR3 sequence: CASTDSSNQPQHF. The CDR3 coding sequence is TGTGCCAGCACTGACAGTAGCAATCAGCCCCAGCATTTT.